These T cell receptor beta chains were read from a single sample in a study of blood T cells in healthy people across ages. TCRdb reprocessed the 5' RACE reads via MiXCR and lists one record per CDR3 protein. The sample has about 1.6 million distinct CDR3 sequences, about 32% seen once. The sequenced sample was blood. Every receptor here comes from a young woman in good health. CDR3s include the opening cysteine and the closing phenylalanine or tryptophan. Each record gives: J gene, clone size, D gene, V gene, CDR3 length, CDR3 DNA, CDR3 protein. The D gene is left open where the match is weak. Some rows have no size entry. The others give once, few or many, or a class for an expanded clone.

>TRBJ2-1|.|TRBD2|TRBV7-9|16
TGTGCCAGCAGCCCTAGTACTAGCGGCTCCTACAATGAGCAGTTCTTC
CASSPSTSGSYNEQFF
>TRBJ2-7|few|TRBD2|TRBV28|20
TGTGCCAGCAGTTATTCCGCGCCGGGACTAGCGGGAGTATCCCTCTACGAGCAGTACTTC
CASSYSAPGLAGVSLYEQYF
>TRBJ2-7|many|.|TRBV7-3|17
TGTGCCAGCAGCTTACCCTCTACAGATTCTGTTGGCTACGAGCAGTACTTC
CASSLPSTDSVGYEQYF
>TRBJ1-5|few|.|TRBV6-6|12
TGTGCCAGCAGTACAACAGAGGGGTCCCAGCATTTT
CASSTTEGSQHF
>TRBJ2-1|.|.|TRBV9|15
TGTGCCAGCAGCGTCGACAGGTCCTTCTACAATGAGCAGTTCTTC
CASSVDRSFYNEQFF
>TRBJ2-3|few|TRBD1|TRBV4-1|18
TGCGCCAGCAGCCACCTACCCCGGGGGACAGGGATAGCAGATACGCAGTATTTT
CASSHLPRGTGIADTQYF
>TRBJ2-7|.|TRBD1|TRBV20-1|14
TGCAGTGCTTTCACCGGGACAGAAACCTACGAGCAGTACTTC
CSAFTGTETYEQYF
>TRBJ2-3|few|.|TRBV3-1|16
TGTGCCAGCAGCCAAGATGTTTTCGCACAGGCAGATACGCAGTATTTT
CASSQDVFAQADTQYF
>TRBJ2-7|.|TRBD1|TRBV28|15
TGTGCCAGCAGTTTTGAGACAGGGGGCTCCTACGAGCAGTACTTC
CASSFETGGSYEQYF
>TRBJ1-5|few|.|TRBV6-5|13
TGTACCAGCAGCTCACAGCAAAATCAGCCCCAGCATTTT
CTSSSQQNQPQHF
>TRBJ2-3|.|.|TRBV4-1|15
TGCGCCGGCAGCCAGCCCACCCGAGGGGTCGATACGCAGTATTTT
CAGSQPTRGVDTQYF
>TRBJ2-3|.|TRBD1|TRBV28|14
TGTGCCAGCAGTTTGAACCCAGGGGGCAGTACGCAGTATTTT
CASSLNPGGSTQYF
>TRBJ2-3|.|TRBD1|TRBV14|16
TGTGCCAGCAACCAAAAGGGACAGGGAAACACAGATACGCAGTATTTT
CASNQKGQGNTDTQYF
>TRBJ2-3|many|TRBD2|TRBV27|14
TGTGCCAGCAGTTTAGCGGGGGTCACAGATACGCAGTATTTT
CASSLAGVTDTQYF
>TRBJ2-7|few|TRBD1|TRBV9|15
TGTGCCAGCAGCGTAGGGGACAGGCCTACCTACGAGCAGTACTTC
CASSVGDRPTYEQYF
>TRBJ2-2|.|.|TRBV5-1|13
TGCGCCAGCAGCTTGGTTCTCGTCGGGGAGCTGTTTTTT
CASSLVLVGELFF
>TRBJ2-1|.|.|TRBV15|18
TGTGCCACCAGCAGAGACGGGACTCCGTCGGGGAATGGAGATGAGCAGTTCTTC
CATSRDGTPSGNGDEQFF
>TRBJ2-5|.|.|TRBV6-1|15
TGTGCCAGCACCAAAACCCCGGACAGCCAAGAGACCCAGTACTTC
CASTKTPDSQETQYF
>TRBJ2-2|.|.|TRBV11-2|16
TGTGCCAGCAGCTTCCGGCCGAAGGCGAACACCGGGGAGCTGTTTTTT
CASSFRPKANTGELFF
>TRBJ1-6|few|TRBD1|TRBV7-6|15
TGTGCCAGCAGCTCAAGACAGGGTGGCAATTCACCCCTCCACTTT
CASSSRQGGNSPLHF
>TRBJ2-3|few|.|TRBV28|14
TGTGCCAGCAGTCAAGTCCGGGACCCCGATACGCAGTATTTT
CASSQVRDPDTQYF
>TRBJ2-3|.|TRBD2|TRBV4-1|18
TGCGCCAGCAGCCAATCAGGGACTAGCGGACATAGCACAGATACGCAGTATTTT
CASSQSGTSGHSTDTQYF
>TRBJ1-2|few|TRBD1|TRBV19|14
TGTGCCAGTAGCAACAGGGGGCGTAACTATGGCTACACCTTC
CASSNRGRNYGYTF
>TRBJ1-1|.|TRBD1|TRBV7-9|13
TGTGCCAGCAGCGCACTACCGGGACAGGAAGCTTTCTTT
CASSALPGQEAFF
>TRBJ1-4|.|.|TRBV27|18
TGTGCCAGCAGTTTATTAGGTTCGGGGGGCAGAGCTAATGAAAAACTGTTTTTT
CASSLLGSGGRANEKLFF
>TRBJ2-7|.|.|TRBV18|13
TGTGCCAGCTCACCACTGGCAGGGAGGGAGCAGTACTTC
CASSPLAGREQYF
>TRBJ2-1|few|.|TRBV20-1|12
TGCAGTGCTAGAGGAAGGAGCAGGTCACAGTTCTTC
CSARGRSRSQFF
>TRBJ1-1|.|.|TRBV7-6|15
TGTGCCAGCAGCTTAGATGCGAGAATGAACACTGGAGCTTTCTTT
CASSLDARMNTGAFF
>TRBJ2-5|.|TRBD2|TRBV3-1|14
TGTGCCAGCAGCCAAGGCTCCGAACTAGCGGGAGAGTACTTC
CASSQGSELAGEYF
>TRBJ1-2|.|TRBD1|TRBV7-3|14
TGTGCCAGCAGCTCACAGGGGGCGTCGAGTGGCTACACCTTC
CASSSQGASSGYTF
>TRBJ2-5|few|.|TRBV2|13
TGTGCCAGCAGTCCTAGCGAGTCTGAGACCCAGTACTTC
CASSPSESETQYF
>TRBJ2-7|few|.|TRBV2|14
TGTGCCAGCAGTGAAGGTGCTAGCCCGGGCGAGCAGTACTTC
CASSEGASPGEQYF
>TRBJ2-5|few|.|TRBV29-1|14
TGCAGCGTTGAAGAGCCCAGGCAGCAAGAGACCCAGTACTTC
CSVEEPRQQETQYF
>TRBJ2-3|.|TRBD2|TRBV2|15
TGTGCCACAGGGGGTAGCGGGGGTACCACAGATACGCAGTATTTT
CATGGSGGTTDTQYF
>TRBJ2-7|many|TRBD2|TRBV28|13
TGTGCCTCCTGGGAGGGAAGGTCCTACGAGCAGTACTTC
CASWEGRSYEQYF
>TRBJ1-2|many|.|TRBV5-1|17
TGCGCCAGTAGGGCACGTCTCAAAACAGTGACTACATCTGGCTACACCTTC
CASRARLKTVTTSGYTF
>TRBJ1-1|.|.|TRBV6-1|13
TGTGCCAGCGTGCTACAGCTGAACACTGAAGCTTTCTTT
CASVLQLNTEAFF
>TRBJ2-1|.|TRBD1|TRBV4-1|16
TGCGCCAGCAGCCCAACCACCGGGACAGGGTACAATGAGCAGTTCTTC
CASSPTTGTGYNEQFF
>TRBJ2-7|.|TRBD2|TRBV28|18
TGTGCCAGCAGTCCCTCGACTAGCAGCCGCACCCCTTCCTACGAGCAGTACTTC
CASSPSTSSRTPSYEQYF
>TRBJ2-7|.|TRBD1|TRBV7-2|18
TGTGCCAGCAGCACGGGACAGGGACGGCCTCCAAGAGCCTACGAGCAGTACTTC
CASSTGQGRPPRAYEQYF
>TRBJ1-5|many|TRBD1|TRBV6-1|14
TGTGCCAGCGGAAGACAGGGTGGCTATCAGCCCCAGCATTTT
CASGRQGGYQPQHF
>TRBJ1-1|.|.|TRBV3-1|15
TGTGCCAGCAGCCAAGATCGGGGGGGCCACACTGAAGCTTTCTTT
CASSQDRGGHTEAFF
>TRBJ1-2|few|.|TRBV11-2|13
TGTGCCAGCAGCTTAGATAGCCACTATGGCTACACCTTC
CASSLDSHYGYTF
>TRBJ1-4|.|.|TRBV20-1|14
TGCAGTGCTTGGCTGGACGGAACTAATGAAAAACTGTTTTTT
CSAWLDGTNEKLFF
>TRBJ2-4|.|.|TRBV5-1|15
TGCGCCAGCAGCTTGGATGGGGCAGCCAAAAACATTCAGTACTTC
CASSLDGAAKNIQYF
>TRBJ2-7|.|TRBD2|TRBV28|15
TGTGCCGGCAGACCCGGGACTAGCGGGGCCTACGAGCAGTACTTC
CAGRPGTSGAYEQYF
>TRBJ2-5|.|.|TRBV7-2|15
TGTGCCAGCAGCCGAGTCGGACGGAGACAAGAGACCCAGTACTTC
CASSRVGRRQETQYF
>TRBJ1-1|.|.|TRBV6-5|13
TGTGCCAGCAGTTACTCTCTGGACACTGAAGCTTTCTTT
CASSYSLDTEAFF
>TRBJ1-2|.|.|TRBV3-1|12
TGTGCCAGCAGCGCCACTGGTGGTGGCTACACCTTC
CASSATGGGYTF
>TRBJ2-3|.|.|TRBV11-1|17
TGTGCCAGCAGCTTAAAGGCGGGGGCTGAACACACAGATACGCAGTATTTT
CASSLKAGAEHTDTQYF
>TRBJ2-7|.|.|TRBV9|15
TGTGCCAGCAGTGAGACGTCCAACCCCCACTACGAGCAGTACTTC
CASSETSNPHYEQYF
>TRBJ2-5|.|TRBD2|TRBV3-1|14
TGTGCCAGCAGCCAAGACGGGGGGTTGGAGACCCAGTACTTC
CASSQDGGLETQYF
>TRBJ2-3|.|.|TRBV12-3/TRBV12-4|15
TGTGCCAGCAGTTTTGCCCCGCCCCGGCGGGATACGCAGTATTTT
CASSFAPPRRDTQYF
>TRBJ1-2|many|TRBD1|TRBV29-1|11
TGCAGCGGACAGGGGGCGGAGGGCTACACCTTC
CSGQGAEGYTF
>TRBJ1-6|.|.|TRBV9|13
TGTGCCAGCAGCGTAGGTCGGGACTCACCCCTCCACTTT
CASSVGRDSPLHF
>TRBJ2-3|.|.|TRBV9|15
TGTGCCAGCAGCCCAAGAGTGGGAGTTCCAGATACGCAGTATTTT
CASSPRVGVPDTQYF
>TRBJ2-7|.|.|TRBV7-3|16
TGTGCCAGCAGCCCACTGACAGCGATAACCTACAATGAGCAGTACTTC
CASSPLTAITYNEQYF
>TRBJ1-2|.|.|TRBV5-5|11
TGTGCCAGCCTGTCCAGATATGGCTACACCTTC
CASLSRYGYTF
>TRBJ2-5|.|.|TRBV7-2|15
TGTGCCAGCAGTTACCAGAACGGGGGGCCAGGGACCCAGTACTTC
CASSYQNGGPGTQYF